Listed below are T cell receptor beta chains from one sample, sequenced in a study of T-cell memory formation after mild COVID-19. TCRdb independently ran MiXCR on the 5' RACE reads; one entry per CDR3 protein. Of over 300,000 distinct CDR3 sequences listed, roughly 19% are singletons. The sequenced material came from PBMCs or a T cell subset sorted from them (not recorded which). The origin of the receptors is a man between 18 and 35 years old who had mild COVID-19 (a few samples of this study predate the infection). Cell type and time point are not known. CDR3s include the opening cysteine and the closing phenylalanine or tryptophan. Only part of the rows carry a size: once, few, many, or a class if the clone is expanded.

j_gene: TRBJ2-7
v_gene: TRBV10-3
abundance: .
CDR3aa: CAISPQRPYEQYF

j_gene: TRBJ2-5
v_gene: TRBV19
abundance: .
CDR3aa: CASSRHLETQYF

j_gene: TRBJ1-1
v_gene: TRBV20-1
abundance: few
CDR3aa: CSAREGGVYTEAFF

j_gene: TRBJ2-4
v_gene: TRBV7-2
abundance: .
CDR3aa: CASSLNRAVNIQYF

j_gene: TRBJ1-2
v_gene: TRBV7-2
abundance: .
CDR3aa: CASSLAVRGSDYGYTF

j_gene: TRBJ2-1
v_gene: TRBV20-1
abundance: many
CDR3aa: CSAYPPGRSYNEQFF

j_gene: TRBJ2-1
v_gene: TRBV2
abundance: few
CDR3aa: CASRRQLPYNEQFF

j_gene: TRBJ1-1
v_gene: TRBV7-2
abundance: few
CDR3aa: CASSPQTDFGTEAFF

j_gene: TRBJ1-1
v_gene: TRBV7-2
abundance: many
CDR3aa: CASSLQGVGTEAFF

j_gene: TRBJ1-1
v_gene: TRBV20-1
abundance: .
CDR3aa: CSARWPDTEAFF